This record covers a single T cell receptor beta chain. Germline V lookup: CDR1 MGHDK, CDR2 SYGVNS. V shed 2 bases and J shed 7 bases, with 14 bases lying between them. The CDR3 extends over 14 amino acids. Per the original methods: Estimated nucleated cell counts came from reference gene primer amplification. Method: immunoSEQ multiplex PCR; TCRdb's copy keeps in-frame clones and lacks some. Clonal size and the V and J genes are those of that table, whereas D and trimming came from the DNA. The data show some 300,000 clones, around 89% seen once. This entry belongs to a study of blood T cell repertoires in COVID-19. Study background: COVID-19 samples from acute and convalescent phases originated in the United States, Italy and Spain.

The sequencing input was peripheral blood. The chain combines TRBV25-1 with TRBJ2-5, with D possibly TRBD2 on 5 matching bases. This clonotype originated in a woman aged 45-59 years with COVID-19, enrolled during active disease. The CDR3 coding sequence is TGTGCCAGCAGTGAACCAGGAGGCCCTAGGACCCAGTACTTC. It translates to CASSEPGGPRTQYF.